This T cell receptor (beta chain) was identified during a study of CD8+ T cells in alopecia areata. Study in general: Treated patients were given 5 to 10 mg oral tofacitinib twice daily. Among treated patients, severity was scored by affected scalp area percentage.

RNA was extracted and reverse transcribed into cDNA as the sequencing template. The repertoire was sequenced with immunoSEQ multiplex PCR; TCRdb's copy has only in-frame clones and lacks some. The data show about 210,000 clones, about 64% seen once. V was cut by 3 bases and J by 8 bases, with 13 bases left in between. Germline-derived CDR1 and CDR2 are KGHSH and LQKENI. The CDR3 sequence is 13 residues long. The treatment was: oral pan-JAK inhibitor, 5-10 mg twice daily. The sorting of PBMCs gave CD4+ and CD8+ T cells. V usage is TRBV18 and J usage is TRBJ1-2; D is uncertain. The receptor comes from a human donor with alopecia areata. Sequences were derived from CD4+ T cells sorted from blood, sampled at week 4, from a patient treated with tofacitinib. CDR3 nucleotides: TGTGCCAGCTCACCGGGTGGCTATAGAGGCTACACCTTC. This translates into CASSPGGYRGYTF.